A selection of T cell receptor beta chains follows, all from one sample in a study of T cell responses to AZD1222 COVID-19 vaccine. The table came from immunoSEQ multiplex PCR; TCRdb's copy has only in-frame clones and leaves some out. The table has about 170,000 clones, about nine tenths seen once. The source was peripheral blood, collected on day 0 of AZD1222 vaccination. These TCRs come from an adult in good health. CDR3s include the opening cysteine and the closing phenylalanine or tryptophan. Each record gives: D gene, J gene, V gene, clone size, CDR3 protein, CDR3 DNA. D genes are given only for firm matches. Clone sizes are given selectively: once, few, many, or a class where the clone is expanded.

NA | TRBJ2-7 | TRBV24-1 | NA | CATSDLLPREQYF | TGTGCCACCAGTGACCTCCTCCCCAGGGAGCAGTACTTC
NA | TRBJ2-1 | TRBV5-5 | NA | CASSSPAGGQRGYNEQFF | TGTGCCAGCAGCTCCCCCGCGGGGGGACAGCGGGGCTACAATGAGCAGTTCTTC
NA | TRBJ2-7 | TRBV29-1 | NA | CSVGSAGRDGQYF | TGCAGCGTTGGGTCTGCGGGCCGGGATGGGCAGTACTTC
TRBD2 | TRBJ2-1 | TRBV4-2 | medium-sized | CASSSLAGSWFF | TGTGCCAGCAGTTCTCTAGCGGGTTCGTGGTTCTTC
NA | TRBJ1-6 | TRBV19 | NA | CASSSTYNSPLHF | TGTGCCAGTAGTTCCACCTATAATTCACCCCTCCACTTT
NA | TRBJ1-2 | TRBV3-1/TRBV3-2 | NA | CASSQRFASSTYGYTF | TGTGCCAGCAGCCAACGTTTTGCCTCTTCCACCTATGGCTACACCTTC
TRBD2 | TRBJ2-1 | TRBV7-9 | NA | CASSFPAPGLAVNEQFF | TGTGCCAGCAGCTTCCCCGCCCCGGGACTAGCGGTTAATGAGCAGTTCTTC
NA | TRBJ1-1 | TRBV2 | NA | CASKLEGDTEAFF | TGTGCCAGCAAACTCGAGGGGGACACTGAAGCTTTCTTT
TRBD1 | TRBJ2-2 | TRBV19 | few | CASRPGGPGGELFF | TGTGCCAGTAGGCCAGGGGGCCCGGGCGGGGAGCTGTTTTTT
NA | TRBJ1-2 | TRBV7-7 | NA | CASSPLGGNTFNYGYTF | TGTGCCAGCAGTCCCCTCGGGGGGAACACCTTTAACTATGGCTACACCTTC
TRBD1 | TRBJ2-1 | TRBV19 | NA | CASSRTPGQGGNEQFF | TGTGCCAGTAGTAGGACCCCGGGACAGGGGGGAAATGAGCAGTTCTTC
NA | TRBJ2-3 | TRBV10-2 | NA | CASNKADTQYF | TGCGCCAGCAATAAGGCAGATACGCAGTATTTT
TRBD2 | TRBJ2-1 | TRBV5-1 | NA | CASSWTSGTYNEQFF | TGCGCCAGCAGCTGGACTAGCGGGACATACAATGAGCAGTTCTTC
NA | TRBJ1-1 | TRBV18 | NA | CASSLREGNTEAFF | TGTGCCAGCTCACTGAGGGAGGGTAACACTGAAGCTTTCTTT
NA | TRBJ2-5 | TRBV27 | NA | CASSLSGHGGETQYF | TGTGCCAGCAGTTTATCGGGCCACGGCGGAGAGACCCAGTACTTC
NA | TRBJ2-1 | TRBV6-6 | NA | CASSSGGRQYNEQFF | TGTGCCAGCAGCTCGGGCGGCCGACAGTACAATGAGCAGTTCTTC
NA | TRBJ1-2 | TRBV29-1 | NA | CSVSQGQFGYTF | TGCAGCGTTTCTCAGGGCCAATTTGGCTACACCTTC
NA | TRBJ1-1 | TRBV28 | NA | CASVSHPPTEAFF | TGTGCCAGCGTATCCCACCCCCCGACTGAAGCTTTCTTT
NA | TRBJ1-5 | TRBV28 | once | CASRASRDMKPQHF | TGTGCCAGCAGGGCTTCTCGGGACATGAAGCCCCAGCATTTT
TRBD1 | TRBJ1-4 | TRBV12-3/TRBV12-4 | NA | CASSNRGFEKLFF | TGTGCCAGCAGCAACAGGGGCTTTGAAAAACTGTTTTTT
TRBD2 | TRBJ2-7 | TRBV7-3 | NA | CASRRSGSDDEQYF | TGTGCCAGCAGACGTAGCGGGAGTGACGACGAGCAGTACTTC
TRBD1 | TRBJ1-1 | TRBV6-5 | NA | CASSSRQGRTEAFF | TGTGCCAGCAGTTCTCGACAGGGAAGGACTGAAGCTTTCTTT
TRBD1 | TRBJ1-2 | TRBV5-1 | NA | CASSLAQGAGGYTF | TGCGCCAGCAGCTTGGCCCAGGGGGCGGGTGGCTACACCTTC
NA | TRBJ2-2 | TRBV7-3 | NA | CASSPAKNTGELFF | TGTGCCAGCAGCCCGGCAAAGAACACCGGGGAGCTGTTTTTT
NA | TRBJ2-1 | TRBV5-6 | NA | CASSTATGLYTYNEQFF | TGTGCCAGCAGCACAGCTACTGGTCTCTACACCTACAATGAGCAGTTCTTC